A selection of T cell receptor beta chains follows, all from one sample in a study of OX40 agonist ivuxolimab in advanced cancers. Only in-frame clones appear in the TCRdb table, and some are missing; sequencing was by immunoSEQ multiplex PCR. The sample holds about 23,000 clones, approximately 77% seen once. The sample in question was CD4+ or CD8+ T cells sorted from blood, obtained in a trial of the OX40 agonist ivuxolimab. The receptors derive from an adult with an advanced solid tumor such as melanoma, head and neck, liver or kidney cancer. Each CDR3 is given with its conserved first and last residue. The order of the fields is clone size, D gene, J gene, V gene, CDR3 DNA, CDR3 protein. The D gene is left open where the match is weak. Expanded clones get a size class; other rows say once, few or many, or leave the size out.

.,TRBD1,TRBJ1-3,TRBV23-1,TGCGCCAGCAGTCAATCAGACAGGGAACCTGGAAACACCATATATTTT,CASSQSDREPGNTIYF
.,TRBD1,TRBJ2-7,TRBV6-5,TGTGCCAGCAGTTACCAGGGGGCCCTCTACGAGCAGTACTTC,CASSYQGALYEQYF
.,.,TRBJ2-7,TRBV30,TGTGCCTGGAGTGGGGCCCTCGGCTACGAGCAGTACTTC,CAWSGALGYEQYF
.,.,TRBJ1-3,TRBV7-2,TGTGCCAGCAGCTCAGGACTAGGCCGGGGAAACACCATATATTTT,CASSSGLGRGNTIYF
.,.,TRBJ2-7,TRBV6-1,TGTGCCAGCAGTGAAAAGACAGCGAGCAGTGAGCAGTACTTC,CASSEKTASSEQYF
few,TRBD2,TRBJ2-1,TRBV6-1,TGTGCCAGCAGTGAGGGGACTAGCGGGGGGTCCTACAATGAGCAGTTCTTC,CASSEGTSGGSYNEQFF
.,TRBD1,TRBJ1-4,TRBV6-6,TGTGCCAGCACTAAAGGACAGGCTAATGAAAAACTGTTTTTT,CASTKGQANEKLFF
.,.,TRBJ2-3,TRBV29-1,TGCAGCATCGGCCCTCAGGCAGATACGCAGTATTTT,CSIGPQADTQYF
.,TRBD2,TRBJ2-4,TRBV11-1,TGTGCCAGCAGCTCGGGACTAAGGGTAGCCAAAAACATTCAGTACTTC,CASSSGLRVAKNIQYF
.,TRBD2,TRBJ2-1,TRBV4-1,TGCGCCAGCAGCCAAGGCCGGGCCGGGACTAGCGGGGGGGGAGGGAATGAGCAGTTCTTC,CASSQGRAGTSGGGGNEQFF
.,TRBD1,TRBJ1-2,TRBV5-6,TGTGCCAGCAGCGAACCACAGGGGAGGTCCAACTATGGCTACACCTTC,CASSEPQGRSNYGYTF
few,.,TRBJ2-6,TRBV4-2,TGTGCCAGCAGCCAAGACAGCGCAGTTTCCTCTGGGGCCAACGTCCTGACTTTC,CASSQDSAVSSGANVLTF
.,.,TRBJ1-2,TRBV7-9,TGTGCCAGCAGCCTACAGGGTGTAACGAGCTACACCTTC,CASSLQGVTSYTF
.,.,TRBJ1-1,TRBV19,TGTGCCAGTAGTAAATTCACTGAAGCTTTCTTT,CASSKFTEAFF
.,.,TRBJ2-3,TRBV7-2,TGTGCCAGCAGCTTCTTAGGGGTGGCAGATACGCAGTATTTT,CASSFLGVADTQYF
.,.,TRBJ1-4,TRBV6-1,TGTGCCAGCAGTGTTCGGGGTGATAATGAAAAACTGTTTTTT,CASSVRGDNEKLFF
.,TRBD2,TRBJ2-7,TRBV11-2,TGTGCCAGCAGCTTAGCGGGAGGGTCCTACGAGCAGTACTTC,CASSLAGGSYEQYF
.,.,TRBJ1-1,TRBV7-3,TGTGCCAGCAGCAAGGGAGCAATGAACACTGAAGCTTTCTTT,CASSKGAMNTEAFF
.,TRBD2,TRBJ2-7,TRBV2,TGTGCCTCCGGGACTAGTCCCTACGAGCAGTACTTC,CASGTSPYEQYF
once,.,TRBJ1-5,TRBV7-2,TGTGCCAGCAGCTTAGTAGCCGGGCTGGGTCAGCCCCAGCATTTT,CASSLVAGLGQPQHF
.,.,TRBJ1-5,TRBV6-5,TGTGCCAGCAGTTACTCGTCTCTAACGAATCAGCCCCAGCATTTT,CASSYSSLTNQPQHF
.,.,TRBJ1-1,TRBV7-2,TGTGCCAGCAGCCTCACAGGGAACACTGAAGCTTTCTTT,CASSLTGNTEAFF
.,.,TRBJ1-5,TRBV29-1,TGCAGCGTTGCTTGGGACCCTAGCAATCAGCCCCAGCATTTT,CSVAWDPSNQPQHF
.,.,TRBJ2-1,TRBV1,TGCACCAGCAGCCAAGATTGGAAAGCCAGAGGTTCCTACAATGAGCAGTTCTTC,CTSSQDWKARGSYNEQFF
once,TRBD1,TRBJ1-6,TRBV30,TGTGCCTGGACTTCCCGGGACAGGGGATATAATTCACCCCTCCACTTT,CAWTSRDRGYNSPLHF
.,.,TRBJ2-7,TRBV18,TGTGCCAGCTCAAACGGGTCCCTAGGCCTCTTTGAGCAGTACTTC,CASSNGSLGLFEQYF
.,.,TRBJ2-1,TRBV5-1,TGCGCCAGCAGCCCCGGAGGGTGGGGAGTTAATGAGCAGTTCTTC,CASSPGGWGVNEQFF
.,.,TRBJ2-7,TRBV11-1,TGTGCCAGCAGCTTAATCCCCGGGGGCGAGCAGTACTTC,CASSLIPGGEQYF
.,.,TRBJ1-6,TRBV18,TGTGCCAGCTCACAAGACAGATATAATTCACCCCTCCACTTT,CASSQDRYNSPLHF
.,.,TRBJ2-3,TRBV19,TGTGCCAGTAGGGGGGTGAACACAGATACGCAGTATTTT,CASRGVNTDTQYF
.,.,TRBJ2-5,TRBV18,TGTGCCAGCTCACCACAGGGGGAAGAGACCCAGTACTTC,CASSPQGEETQYF
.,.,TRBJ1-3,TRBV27,TGTGCCAGCAGTTTAATGTGGGGTACCTCTGGAAACACCATATATTTT,CASSLMWGTSGNTIYF
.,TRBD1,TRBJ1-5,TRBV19,TGTGCCAGTAGTCTATGGGGACAGGGCAATCAGCCCCAGCATTTT,CASSLWGQGNQPQHF
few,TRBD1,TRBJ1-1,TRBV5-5,TGTGCCAGCAGCATTGGACAGGATGAAGCTTTCTTT,CASSIGQDEAFF
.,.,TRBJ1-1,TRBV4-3,TGCGCCAGCAGCCAAGACAAGAGGGCAGGGGTCGGTGAAGCTTTCTTT,CASSQDKRAGVGEAFF
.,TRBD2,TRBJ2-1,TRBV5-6,TGTGCCAGCAGCTTGGGACTAGCGGGAACCAATGAGCAGTTCTTC,CASSLGLAGTNEQFF
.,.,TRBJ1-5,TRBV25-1,TGTGCCAGCAGTAAGGGGAGCGGCAATCAGCCCCAGCATTTT,CASSKGSGNQPQHF
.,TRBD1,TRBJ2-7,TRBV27,TGTGCCAGCAGGGTGGTCCGGGCCCCGTCCGGGACAGGGACCTACGAGCAGTACTTC,CASRVVRAPSGTGTYEQYF
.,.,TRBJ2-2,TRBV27,TGTGCCAGCAGTAACTCGAACACCGGGGAGCTGTTTTTT,CASSNSNTGELFF
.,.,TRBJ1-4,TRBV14,TGTGCCAGCAGGGCCAAGGCCGGGACTAATGAAAAACTGTTTTTT,CASRAKAGTNEKLFF
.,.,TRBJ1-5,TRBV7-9,TGTGCCAGCAGCTCGGGGGGGTTCGGCAATCAGCCCCAGCATTTT,CASSSGGFGNQPQHF
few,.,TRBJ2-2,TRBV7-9,TGTGCCAGCAGCCTCACACCGATGCGAGGCACCGGGGAGCTGTTTTTT,CASSLTPMRGTGELFF
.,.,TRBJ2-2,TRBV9,TGTGCCAGCAGCCCCTACGGGGACACCGGGGAGCTGTTTTTT,CASSPYGDTGELFF
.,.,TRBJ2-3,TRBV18,TGTGCCAGCTCACCTCGGACAGATACGCAGTATTTT,CASSPRTDTQYF
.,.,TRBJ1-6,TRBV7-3,TGTGCCAGCAGCTTGTCCCTGAATTCACCCCTCCACTTT,CASSLSLNSPLHF
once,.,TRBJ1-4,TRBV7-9,TGTGCCAGCAGTCTCCGGTCACCTAATGAAAAACTGTTTTTT,CASSLRSPNEKLFF
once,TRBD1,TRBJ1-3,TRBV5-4,TGTGCCAGCAGCTCCCGGACAGGGGGGAACACCATATATTTT,CASSSRTGGNTIYF
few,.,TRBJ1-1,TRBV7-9,TGTGCCAGCATCCCATCGACGCGGGGGAACACTGAAGCTTTCTTT,CASIPSTRGNTEAFF
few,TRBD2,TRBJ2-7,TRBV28,TGTGCCAGCAGTCTCGGGGGGGCCCGCTACGAGCAGTACTTC,CASSLGGARYEQYF
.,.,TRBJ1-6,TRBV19,TGTGCCAGTACAACAGACAGGCCAAATTCACCCCTCCACTTT,CASTTDRPNSPLHF
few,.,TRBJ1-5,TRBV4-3,TGCGCCAGCAGCCAAGAGGGAAGGTATAATCAGCCCCAGCATTTT,CASSQEGRYNQPQHF
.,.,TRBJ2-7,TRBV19,TGTGCCAGTACTTACTCCACGGGAGTTTACGAGCAGTACTTC,CASTYSTGVYEQYF
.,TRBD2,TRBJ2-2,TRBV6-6,TGTGCCAGCAGACAACGGGGGGACACCGGGGAGCTGTTTTTT,CASRQRGDTGELFF
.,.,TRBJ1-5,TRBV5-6,TGTGCCAGCAGCTTGGGACTGAGCAATCAGCCCCAGCATTTT,CASSLGLSNQPQHF
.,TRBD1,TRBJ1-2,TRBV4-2,TGTGCCAGCAGCCAAGAATTGGGGAGGACAGGGAGGGATGGCTACACCTTC,CASSQELGRTGRDGYTF
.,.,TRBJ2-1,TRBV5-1,TGCGCCAGCAGCTTGGCACTAGCAGGCTCCTACAATGAGCAGTTCTTC,CASSLALAGSYNEQFF
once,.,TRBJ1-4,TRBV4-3,TGCGCCAGCAGCCAAGATCGGGGCCGGGGTAATGAAAAACTGTTTTTT,CASSQDRGRGNEKLFF
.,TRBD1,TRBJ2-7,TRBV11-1,TGTGCCAGCAGTTCCCGGGACAGACGCTCCTACGAGCAGTACTTC,CASSSRDRRSYEQYF
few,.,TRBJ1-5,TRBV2,TGTGCCAGCAGGCCGACGGATCATAGCAATCAGCCCCAGCATTTT,CASRPTDHSNQPQHF